These T cell receptor beta chains were read from a single sample in a study of control samples from healthy donors and cancer patients. Using immunoSEQ multiplex PCR, the repertoire was profiled, and TCRdb retains in-frame clones only, with some absent. This table holds 150,000 to 200,000 clones, 80% to 95% found once. Sequencing used blood. These receptors all stem from a woman in her forties in good health. The CDR3 runs from the conserved cysteine through the conserved F or W. Fields, in order: J gene, clone size, CDR3 length, D gene, V gene, CDR3 protein, CDR3 DNA. D genes are given only for firm matches. Size values are once, few and many counts, or a class for expanded clones, and some rows have none.

J: TRBJ1-3; size: NA; length: 16; D: NA; V: TRBV19; CDR3: CASSLDAGTKGNTIYF; DNA: TGTGCCAGTAGTCTCGATGCTGGGACGAAAGGAAACACCATATATTTT
J: TRBJ2-7; size: NA; length: 14; D: TRBD2; V: TRBV5-1; CDR3: CASSSAGGAYEQYF; DNA: TGCGCCAGCAGCTCAGCGGGGGGGGCCTACGAGCAGTACTTC
J: TRBJ1-2; size: NA; length: 16; D: NA; V: TRBV5-6; CDR3: CASSSPRFGRPYGYTF; DNA: TGTGCCAGCAGCTCACCCCGTTTTGGGCGGCCCTATGGCTACACCTTC
J: TRBJ2-2; size: NA; length: 16; D: TRBD1; V: TRBV5-6; CDR3: CASSLRTGTNTGELFF; DNA: TGTGCCAGCAGCTTGCGGACAGGGACGAACACCGGGGAGCTGTTTTTT
J: TRBJ1-1; size: NA; length: 15; D: TRBD1; V: TRBV3-1/TRBV3-2; CDR3: CASSQIRAGGSEAFF; DNA: TGTGCCAGCAGCCAAATAAGGGCAGGGGGCTCGGAAGCTTTCTTT
J: TRBJ1-5; size: NA; length: 15; D: TRBD1; V: TRBV19; CDR3: CASRTGQGPNQPQHF; DNA: TGTGCCAGTAGGACGGGACAGGGGCCCAATCAGCCCCAGCATTTT
J: TRBJ1-1; size: NA; length: 12; D: NA; V: TRBV6-5; CDR3: CASRAQNTEAFF; DNA: TGTGCCAGCAGGGCCCAGAACACTGAAGCTTTCTTT
J: TRBJ2-7; size: NA; length: 12; D: NA; V: TRBV11-3; CDR3: CASSLDGYEQYF; DNA: TGTGCCAGCAGCTTAGACGGCTACGAGCAGTACTTC
J: TRBJ1-2; size: NA; length: 13; D: NA; V: TRBV6-5; CDR3: CATNLIEDYGYTF; DNA: TGTGCCACCAACTTGATCGAAGACTATGGCTACACCTTC
J: TRBJ1-6; size: NA; length: 17; D: NA; V: TRBV4-2; CDR3: CASSQPTAGVNNSPLHF; DNA: TGTGCCAGCAGCCAACCCACCGCGGGGGTTAACAATTCACCCCTCCACTTT
J: TRBJ2-3; size: NA; length: 16; D: NA; V: TRBV2; CDR3: CASSEALSGSTDTQYF; DNA: TGTGCCAGCAGTGAAGCGCTGTCAGGGAGCACAGATACGCAGTATTTT
J: TRBJ2-2; size: NA; length: 11; D: NA; V: TRBV6-1; CDR3: CASREGRELFF; DNA: TGTGCCAGCAGGGAAGGCCGGGAGCTGTTTTTT
J: TRBJ2-1; size: NA; length: 16; D: TRBD2; V: TRBV6-5; CDR3: CASSYRALAGYNEQFF; DNA: TGTGCCAGCAGTTACCGCGCACTAGCGGGGTACAATGAGCAGTTCTTC
J: TRBJ1-4; size: NA; length: 14; D: NA; V: TRBV6-5; CDR3: CASSSEGYYEKLFF; DNA: TGTGCCAGCAGTTCTGAGGGGTATTATGAAAAACTGTTTTTT
J: TRBJ1-5; size: NA; length: 14; D: NA; V: TRBV6-5; CDR3: CASSSVQGYQPQHF; DNA: TGTGCCAGCAGTTCTGTGCAGGGCTACCAGCCCCAGCATTTT
J: TRBJ2-7; size: NA; length: 12; D: NA; V: TRBV7-8; CDR3: CASSLQGDEQYF; DNA: TGTGCCAGCAGCTTACAGGGAGACGAGCAGTACTTC
J: TRBJ2-7; size: NA; length: 15; D: TRBD1; V: TRBV7-8; CDR3: CASSAGQGEFYEQYF; DNA: TGTGCCAGCAGCGCAGGACAGGGGGAATTCTACGAGCAGTACTTC
J: TRBJ2-5; size: NA; length: 14; D: TRBD1; V: TRBV7-6; CDR3: CASSSSQGEETQYF; DNA: TGTGCCAGCAGCTCGTCACAGGGGGAAGAGACCCAGTACTTC
J: TRBJ2-7; size: NA; length: 16; D: TRBD1; V: TRBV19; CDR3: CASSIDRGLGIDEQYF; DNA: TGTGCCAGTAGTATAGACAGGGGGCTGGGTATCGACGAGCAGTACTTC
J: TRBJ2-2; size: NA; length: 12; D: NA; V: TRBV13; CDR3: CASSLFPGELFF; DNA: TGTGCCAGCAGCTTATTCCCCGGGGAGCTGTTTTTT
J: TRBJ1-4; size: NA; length: 13; D: TRBD1; V: TRBV6-5; CDR3: CASRTGKDEKLFF; DNA: TGTGCCAGTAGGACAGGAAAAGACGAAAAACTGTTTTTT
J: TRBJ2-1; size: NA; length: 14; D: NA; V: TRBV5-5; CDR3: CASSLGGPGREQFF; DNA: TGTGCCAGCAGCCTCGGGGGGCCTGGTAGAGAGCAGTTCTTC
J: TRBJ1-1; size: NA; length: 11; D: NA; V: TRBV6-4; CDR3: CAGEVAPEAFF; DNA: TGTGCCGGGGAGGTTGCGCCTGAAGCTTTCTTT
J: TRBJ2-3; size: NA; length: 14; D: TRBD1; V: TRBV5-8; CDR3: CASSWGQDTDTQYF; DNA: TGTGCCAGCAGCTGGGGACAGGACACAGATACGCAGTATTTT
J: TRBJ2-5; size: few; length: 16; D: NA; V: TRBV3-1/TRBV3-2; CDR3: CASSQEWGGAEETQYF; DNA: TGTGCCAGCAGCCAAGAATGGGGGGGCGCGGAAGAGACCCAGTACTTC
J: TRBJ2-5; size: NA; length: 14; D: TRBD2; V: TRBV4-1; CDR3: CASSPGAGQETQYF; DNA: TGCGCCAGCAGCCCAGGAGCGGGGCAAGAGACCCAGTACTTC
J: TRBJ2-7; size: NA; length: 13; D: NA; V: TRBV12-3/TRBV12-4; CDR3: CASRVTSGYEQYF; DNA: TGTGCCAGCAGGGTAACAAGCGGCTACGAGCAGTACTTC
J: TRBJ1-1; size: NA; length: 11; D: TRBD1; V: TRBV5-4; CDR3: CASSSTGVAFF; DNA: TGTGCCAGCAGCTCGACAGGGGTAGCTTTCTTT